Described below is a single T cell receptor (beta chain) sequence and its context. Participants, roughly 18 to 89 years old, spanned some 23 US areas. Original analysis: Estimation of nucleated cell counts relied on the amplification of reference gene primers. TCRdb's table, derived via immunoSEQ multiplex PCR, lists solely in-frame clones and lacks some. V, J and clone size derive from that table, while D and trimming were established from the DNA sequence. The data contain approximately 220,000 clones, about four fifths of them singletons. This entry belongs to a study of blood T cell repertoires in COVID-19. The germline CDR1 and CDR2 sequences are SGDLS and YYNGEE. The V segment lost 3 bases and the J segment 5 bases; nucleotides outside the gene matches: 7. CDR3 size: 14 residues.

This TCR was recovered from a woman in her forties or fifties who had been exposed to COVID-19. The sequenced sample was PBMCs or T cells enriched from blood (not recorded which). The chain uses TRBV9 and TRBJ1-1; 7 bases align to TRBD1. This CDR3 reads CASSAKSGGTEAFF. The CDR3 DNA is TGTGCCAGCAGCGCAAAATCAGGGGGTACTGAAGCTTTCTTT.